This T cell receptor (beta chain) comes out of a study of regulatory T cells in long-lasting Graves disease. As for the study in general: Graves' cases, newly diagnosed, had used antithyroid drugs under 3 months. Study-level points and caveats: Only a small sample size was used, which may have cut accuracy. Thyroid tissue went unexamined; only peripheral blood was analyzed.

Assembly of TCR beta libraries relied on iRepertoire HTBI primers together with Arm-PCR of CDR3 regions. TCRdb reanalysed the multiplex PCR reads using MiXCR and keeps one entry per CDR3 protein. The repertoire holds under 300,000 distinct CDR3 sequences, 18% seen once, with 12% to 15% in the top ten. A remark on this clonotype: What it binds is not known. This may stem from a read error, because a much larger clone lies one nucleotide away.

From germline, CDR1 is DFQATT and CDR2 SNEGSKA (reference sequence). The CDR3 spans 14 residues. Time point here: newly diagnosed GD, antithyroid drugs for less than 3 months. The TCR library was prepared using RNA isolated from PBMCs. The same sample was also used in a study of T cells in Graves' hyperthyroidism and ophthalmopathy. From that study: During a first-round RT-PCR of the TCR CDR3, the HTBI primer set was used.

The sequence was obtained from a woman aged 30 to 39 with Graves disease. Source: peripheral blood mononuclear cells (PBMCs), taken at new diagnosis, from a patient treated with antithyroid drugs. The rearrangement links TRBV20-1 to TRBJ1-6; D ambiguous. CDR3 loop: CSASLLSYNSPPHF. CDR3 in DNA: TGCAGTGCTAGTTTGCTCTCCTATAATTCACCCCCCCACTTT.